The next 8 T cell receptor beta chains were all read from a single sample in a study of blood T cell repertoires in COVID-19. Using immunoSEQ multiplex PCR, the repertoire was profiled, and TCRdb retains in-frame clones only, with some absent. Here the sample spans about 140,000 clones, approximately 88% being singletons. Sample: peripheral blood. These receptor sequences come from a woman in her fifties or sixties with acute or convalescent COVID-19.

This clone has just a few counts. The chain combines TRBV5-5 with TRBJ2-3, with 12 nucleotides matching TRBD2. The CDR3 is 15 amino acids. Trimming cost V 4 bases and J 4 bases; bases outside gene matches: 4. Germline V CDR1 and CDR2: SGHKS, YYEKEE (reference sequence). CDR3 in DNA: TGTGCCAGCAGCCCACTAGCGGGAGGACCAGATACGCAGTATTTT. Translating it yields CASSPLAGGPDTQYF.

The genes are TRBV5-1 and TRBJ1-4, with D possibly being TRBD1 (5 bases). CDR1 is SGHRS, CDR2 YFSETQ, per germline. The CDR3 runs to 15 residues. Trimming shortened V by 3 bases and J by 2 bases, and 11 bases separated the two germline ends. Here the CDR3 DNA reads TGCGCCAGCAGCTCCCAGGGTCGGACTAATGAAAAACTGTTTTTT. Encoded protein: CASSSQGRTNEKLFF.

This sequence joins TRBV7-9 and TRBJ2-7; TRBD1 aligns across 7 bases. The CDR3 is made up of 15 amino acids. Germline V gene data show CDR1 as SEHNR and CDR2 as FQNEAQ (reference sequence). V trimming: 5 bases; J trimming: 0 bases; junction bases outside the gene matches: 7. This CDR3 reads CASSIGTELSYEQYF. The CDR3 nucleotides read TGTGCCAGCAGCATCGGGACAGAACTCTCCTACGAGCAGTACTTC. Variable domain in full (rest from reference TRBV7-9 and TRBJ2-7): DTGVSQNPRHKITKRGQNVTFRCDPISEHNRLYWYRQTLGQGPEFLTYFQNEAQLEKSRLLSDRFSAERPKGSFSTLEIQRTEQGDSAMYLCASSIGTELSYEQYFGPGTRLTVT.

This clone was detected a few times. The chain recombines TRBV9 with TRBJ2-7; 8 bases fit TRBD1. V dropped 2 bases and J dropped 1; count of bases not matched to a gene: 5. Germline V lookup: CDR1 SGDLS, CDR2 YYNGEE. The CDR3 contains 15 residues. CDR3 sequence reads: CASSVDRGESYEQYF. The CDR3 coding sequence is TGTGCCAGCAGCGTCGACAGGGGAGAATCCTACGAGCAGTACTTC.

J is TRBJ1-2 and V is TRBV27, with D possibly TRBD1 on 6 matching bases. V lost 5 bases to trimming and J lost 4 bases, with 14 bases between them. This CDR3 is built from 14 residues. Germline V lookup: CDR1 MNHEY, CDR2 SMNVEV (reference sequence). In nucleotides, the CDR3 is TGTGCCAGCAGTCCCTACGTGGGGGCCTATGGCTACACCTTC. Its translation: CASSPYVGAYGYTF.

This sequence joins TRBV2 and TRBJ1-2; 7 bases fit TRBD1. There are 15 residues in the CDR3. V trimming: 5 bases; J trimming: 0 bases; junction bases outside the gene matches: 6. CDR1 is SNHLY, CDR2 FYNNEI, per germline. The CDR3 protein is CASSSGTVPNYGYTF. As DNA, the CDR3 is TGTGCCAGCAGTTCCGGGACAGTCCCTAACTATGGCTACACCTTC.

This clone was seen a single time. The V gene is TRBV11-3, the J gene TRBJ2-7, with 12 bases identical to TRBD2. Trimming took 5 bases from V and 5 from J; bases not matched to a gene: 4. The CDR3 runs 14 residues. From germline, CDR1 is SGHNT and CDR2 YENEEA. Written as DNA, the CDR3 is TGTGCCAGCAGCCGACTAGCGGGAGAGGACGAGCAGTACTTC. It translates to CASSRLAGEDEQYF.

The chain has TRBV7-3 and TRBJ1-1; 8 nucleotides align to TRBD1. J gave up 4 bases and V 5 bases, and 6 bases lay outside the gene matches. The CDR3 covers 14 residues. CDR1 is SGHTA and CDR2 is FQGTGA in the germline V gene. In nucleotides, the CDR3 is TGTGCCAGCAGCCCCGGACAGGGTTTCACTGAAGCTTTCTTT. It is translated as CASSPGQGFTEAFF.